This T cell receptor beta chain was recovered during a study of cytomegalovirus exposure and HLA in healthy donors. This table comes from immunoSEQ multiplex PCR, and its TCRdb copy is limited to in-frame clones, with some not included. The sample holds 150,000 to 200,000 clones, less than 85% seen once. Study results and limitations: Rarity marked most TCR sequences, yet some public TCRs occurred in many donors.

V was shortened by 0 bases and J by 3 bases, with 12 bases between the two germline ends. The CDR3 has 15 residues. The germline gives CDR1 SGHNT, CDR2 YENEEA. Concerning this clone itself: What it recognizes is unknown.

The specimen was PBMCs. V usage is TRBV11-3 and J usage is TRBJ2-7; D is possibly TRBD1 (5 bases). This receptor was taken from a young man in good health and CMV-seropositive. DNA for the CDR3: TGTGCCAGCAGCTTAGAGGCCAGGGATAACTACGAGCAGTACTTC. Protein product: CASSLEARDNYEQYF.